One T cell receptor beta chain is described in this entry. The antigen is undetermined. Trimming took off 2 bases at V and 1 base at J, with 6 bases between the two ends. CDR1 and CDR2 from the germline V gene are MGHDK and SYGVNS. This CDR3 has 15 residues. Libraries were prepared by immunoSEQ multiplex PCR; TCRdb keeps only in-frame clonotypes and omits some of them. The sample lists 50,000 to 75,000 clones; 90% to 96% were seen once. These data are taken from a study of brain T cells in children with intractable seizures. Regarding the study as a whole: Clones missing pre-surgery may reflect undersampling of that blood sample.

Only cases whose brain tissue showed the highest T cell transcript signatures were sequenced. Sequences were derived from peripheral blood, sampled at surgery. The clonotype comes from a boy younger than two with focal cortical dysplasia and intractable seizures. The genes are TRBV25-1 and TRBJ2-6, with no clear D. In DNA form, the CDR3 reads TGTGCCAGCAGTGAAGGAGTATCTGGGGCCAACGTCCTGACTTTC. It translates to CASSEGVSGANVLTF.